This TCR beta chain was retrieved from a study of shared clonotypes between healthy human individuals. CD45RO-negative, CCR7-positively selected cells formed the naive CD8 fraction, excluding terminally differentiated effector memory CD45RA+ cells. The donors, healthy adults who were HIV-negative, had experienced no recent acute infections or vaccinations. Germline trimming cut 7 bases from V and 5 bases from J; bases unmatched to any gene: 7. The germline V gene encodes CDR1 SQVTM and CDR2 ANQGSEA. CDR3 length: 12 residues. Comments on this clone: The antigen is undetermined.

Study-wide findings and caveats: When naive CD4 clonotypes were compared across several donors, around 5% were shared. Among donors, the sharing of clonotypes was expected to be influenced by sequencing depth.

Deep-level settings were used for running the assay. Measured with immunoSEQ multiplex PCR; TCRdb has only the in-frame clones, and not every one. The sample has hundreds of thousands of clones, approximately 96% seen once; the top ten hold approximately 0.12%. This sequence joins TRBV29-1 and TRBJ2-7, with 8 bases matching TRBD2. Specimen: naive CD8+ T cells sorted from blood. The source of this sequence is a woman between 25 and 40 years old in good health. The CDR3 loop is CSGISGSDEQYF. The CDR3 DNA follows: TGCAGCGGGATAAGCGGGAGCGACGAGCAGTACTTC.